The sequence of this T cell receptor (beta chain) was determined in a study of blood T cells in healthy people across ages. As for this clonotype: The conserved phenylalanine or tryptophan normally closing the CDR3 is absent here, so this likely arose from a read error.

A J-beta primer mix and a sample-barcoded 5' primer were used in a second PCR of roughly 6 to 12 cycles. TCRdb reanalysed the 5' RACE reads using MiXCR and keeps one entry per CDR3 protein. Counted here are approximately 1.5 million distinct CDR3 sequences, roughly 30% occurring once; the ten biggest clones make up 11%. The germline CDR1 and CDR2 sequences are SGHTA and FQGTGA. The V gene lost 2 bases and the J gene lost 0 bases, with 8 bases spanning the gap. The CDR3 covers 15 residues. The sample taken for sequencing was blood. V and J are TRBV7-3 and TRBJ2-1; no reliable D call. The receptor comes from a woman in her twenties or thirties in good health. CDR3 bases: TGTGCCAGCAGCTTATTAGGTGACTCCTACAATGAGCAGTTCCTC. Protein sequence: CASSLLGDSYNEQFL.